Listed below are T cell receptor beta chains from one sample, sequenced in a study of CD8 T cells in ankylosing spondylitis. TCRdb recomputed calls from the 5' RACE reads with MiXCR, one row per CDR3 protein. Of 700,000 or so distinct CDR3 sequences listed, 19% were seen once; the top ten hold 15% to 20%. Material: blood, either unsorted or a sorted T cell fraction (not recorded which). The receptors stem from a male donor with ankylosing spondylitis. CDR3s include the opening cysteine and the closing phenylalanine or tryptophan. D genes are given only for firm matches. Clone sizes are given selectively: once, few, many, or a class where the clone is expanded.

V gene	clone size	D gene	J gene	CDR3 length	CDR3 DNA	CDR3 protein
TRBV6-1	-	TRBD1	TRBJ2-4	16	TGTGCCAGCCAAAACACAGGGGGCTTGGCCAAAAACATTCAGTACTTC	CASQNTGGLAKNIQYF
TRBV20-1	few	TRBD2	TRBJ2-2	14	TGCAGTGCTTTCGAGCGGGGGAGGTCCGGGGAGCTGTTTTTT	CSAFERGRSGELFF
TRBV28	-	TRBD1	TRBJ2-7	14	TGTGCCATTGGGGGACAGGAAAACTCCTACGAGCAGTACTTC	CAIGGQENSYEQYF
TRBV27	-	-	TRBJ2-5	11	TGTGCCAGCAGAGGGAAGGGGACCCAGTACTTC	CASRGKGTQYF
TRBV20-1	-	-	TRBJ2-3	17	TGCAGTGCTAGAGTTCCGGGACCGCGTCCTAGCACAGATACGCAGTATTTT	CSARVPGPRPSTDTQYF
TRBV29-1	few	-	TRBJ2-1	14	TGCAGCGTTGAAGTTAGGGGCGTAGCATATGAGCAGTTCTTC	CSVEVRGVAYEQFF
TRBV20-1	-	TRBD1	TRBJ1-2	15	TGCAGTGCCGTTATGCCCGGACAGGGAAAGTATGGCTACACCTTC	CSAVMPGQGKYGYTF
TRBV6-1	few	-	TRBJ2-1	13	TGTGCCAGCACCAAGACCGGGGTGAATGAGCAGTTCTTC	CASTKTGVNEQFF
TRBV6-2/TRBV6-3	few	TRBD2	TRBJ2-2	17	TGTGCCAGCAGGAAAGGGACTAGCGGGAGGAACACCGGGGAGCTGTTTTTT	CASRKGTSGRNTGELFF
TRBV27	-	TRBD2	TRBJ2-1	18	TGTGCCAGCAGTTTACTGACTAGCGGGGGAGTGTCCTACAATGAGCAGTTCTTC	CASSLLTSGGVSYNEQFF
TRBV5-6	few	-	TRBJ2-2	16	TGTGCCAGCAGCTTGGTACAGGTGACAAACACCGGGGAGCTGTTTTTT	CASSLVQVTNTGELFF
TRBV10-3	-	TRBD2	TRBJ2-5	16	TGTGCCATCAGCCCGACTAGCGGCGCTCTACAAGAGACCCAGTACTTC	CAISPTSGALQETQYF
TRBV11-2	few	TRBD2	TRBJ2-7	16	TGTGCCAGCAGGCCCGGGAAGCGGGGACGCTCCTACGAGCAGTACTTC	CASRPGKRGRSYEQYF
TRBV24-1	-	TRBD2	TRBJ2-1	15	TGTGCCACCAGTGACCCAGCGGGGGGGGTCAATGAGCAGTTCTTC	CATSDPAGGVNEQFF
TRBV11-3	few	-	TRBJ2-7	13	TGTGCCAGCAGCTTCGGGTCGGTCTACGAGCAGTACTTC	CASSFGSVYEQYF
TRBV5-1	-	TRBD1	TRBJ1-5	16	TGCGCCAGCAGCCTAGGGACAGAGCCTTTCAATCAGCCCCAGCATTTT	CASSLGTEPFNQPQHF
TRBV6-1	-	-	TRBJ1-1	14	TGTGCCAGCAGGCCCGACCTTAGGAACACTGAAGCTTTCTTT	CASRPDLRNTEAFF
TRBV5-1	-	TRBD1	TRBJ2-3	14	TGTGCCAGCAGTTTGGGGACAGGACCAGATACGCAGTATTTT	CASSLGTGPDTQYF
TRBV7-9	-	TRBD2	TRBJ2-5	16	TGTGCCAGCAGCGGAGAGACTAGCGGGGCACAAGAGACCCAGTACTTC	CASSGETSGAQETQYF
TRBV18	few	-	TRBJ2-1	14	TGTGCCAGCTCACCGGACTACACCTACAATGAGCAGCTCTTC	CASSPDYTYNEQLF
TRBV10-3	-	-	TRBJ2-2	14	TGTGCCATCAGCGAGGGACCGTACACCGGGGAGCTGTTTTTT	CAISEGPYTGELFF
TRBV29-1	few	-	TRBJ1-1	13	TGCAGCGTTGTCGGTGGGATGAACACTGAAGCTTTCTTT	CSVVGGMNTEAFF
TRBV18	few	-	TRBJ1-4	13	TGTGCCAGCTCACCACCTGAGGATGAAAAACTGTTTTTT	CASSPPEDEKLFF
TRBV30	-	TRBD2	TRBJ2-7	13	TGTGCCTGGAGAGTAGCGGGGAAAAACGAGCAGTACTTC	CAWRVAGKNEQYF
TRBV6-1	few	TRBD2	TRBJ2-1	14	TGTGCCAGCAGTCCCACGGGGGGGCGCAATGAGCAGTTCTTC	CASSPTGGRNEQFF
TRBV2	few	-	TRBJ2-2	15	TGTGCCAGCAGTGTCGAGCGTCGGTCCACCGGGGAGCTGTTTTTT	CASSVERRSTGELFF
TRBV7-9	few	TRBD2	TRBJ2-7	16	TGTGCCAGCAGCTTAACACTAGGGGTAGCGGGCTACGAGCAGTACTTC	CASSLTLGVAGYEQYF
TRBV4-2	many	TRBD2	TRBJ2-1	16	TGTGCCAGCAGCCAAGGCCCAAGCGGGAGGGTTAATGAGCAGTTCTTC	CASSQGPSGRVNEQFF
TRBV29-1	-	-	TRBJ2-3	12	TGCAGCGTTGAACGACGGCCAGATACGCAGTATTTT	CSVERRPDTQYF
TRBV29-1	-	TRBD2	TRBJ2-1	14	TGCAGCGGGGGGACTAGCGGGAATTACAATGAGCAGTTCTTC	CSGGTSGNYNEQFF
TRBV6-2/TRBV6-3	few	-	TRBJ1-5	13	TGTGCCACCTGGACCGAAACCAATCAGCCCCAGCATTTT	CATWTETNQPQHF
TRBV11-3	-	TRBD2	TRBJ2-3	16	TGTGCCAGCAGCTTCTGGGTCAGCGGGGGAATGGATACGCAGTATTTT	CASSFWVSGGMDTQYF
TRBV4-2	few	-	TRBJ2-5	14	TGTGCCAGCAGCCAGGTCCTCAGTTCCCAGACCCAGTACTTC	CASSQVLSSQTQYF
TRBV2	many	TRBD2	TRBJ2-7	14	TGTGCCAGCACTAGCGGGAGGCCCGGTAACGAGCAGTACTTC	CASTSGRPGNEQYF
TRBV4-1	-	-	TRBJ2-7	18	TGCGCCAGCAGCCAAGAAGGGTTAAGGGTAATTCCCACCTACGAGCAGTACTTC	CASSQEGLRVIPTYEQYF
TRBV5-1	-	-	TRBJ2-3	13	TGCGCCAGCGCGGGACTCCCAGGGGATACGCAGTATTTT	CASAGLPGDTQYF
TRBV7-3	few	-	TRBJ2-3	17	TGTGCCAGCAGCTTAACCCCGCGGGGTAGCCTTACCGATACGCAGTATTTT	CASSLTPRGSLTDTQYF
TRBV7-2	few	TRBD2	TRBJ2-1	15	TGTGCCAGCAGCCCGTCTAGCGGGAGCAGGAATGAGCAGTTCTTC	CASSPSSGSRNEQFF
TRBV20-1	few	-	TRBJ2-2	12	TGCAGTGCTAGGCCGGGAACCGGGGAGCTGTTTTTT	CSARPGTGELFF
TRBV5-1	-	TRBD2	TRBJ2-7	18	TGCGCCAGCAGCTTGGCGGCTAGCGGGTATGGACCCCTTGACGAGCAGTACTTC	CASSLAASGYGPLDEQYF
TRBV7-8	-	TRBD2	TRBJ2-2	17	TGTGCCAGCAGCTTGGGGACTAGCGGGATTAAGGACGGGGAGCTGTTTTTT	CASSLGTSGIKDGELFF
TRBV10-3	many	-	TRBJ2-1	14	TGTGCCACCGGGGCGGGGACGTCCTACAATGAGCAGTTCTTC	CATGAGTSYNEQFF
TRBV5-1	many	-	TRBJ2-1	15	TGCGCCAGCAGCTTGGTAGGGGACACGAACAATGAGCAGTTCTTC	CASSLVGDTNNEQFF
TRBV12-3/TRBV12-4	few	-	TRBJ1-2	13	TGTGCCAGCAGTTTCGGGGGGACTAGAAGCTACACCTTC	CASSFGGTRSYTF